The 21 T cell receptor beta chains given below trace back to one sample, sequenced in a study of glioma-infiltrating T cells after dendritic cell vaccination. As to time point: after dendritic cell vaccination, including at tumor progression/relapse. This table comes from immunoSEQ multiplex PCR, and its TCRdb copy is limited to in-frame clones, with some not included. This repertoire shows some 90,000 clones, over 75% found once; its top ten account for less than 2.5%. Sequences were derived from blood, sampled after dendritic cell vaccination. The receptors were gathered from a human donor with glioblastoma.

The gene calls are TRBV9 and TRBJ2-5; 10 positions agree with TRBD2. CDR1 is SGDLS, CDR2 YYNGEE, per germline. The CDR3 consists of 14 residues. With V trimmed by 3 bases and J by 7 bases, 6 bases remained unmatched. This CDR3 reads CASSERGGTVTQYF. The CDR3 DNA follows: TGTGCCAGCAGCGAGCGGGGGGGCACCGTGACCCAGTACTTC.

The rearrangement links TRBV5-1 to TRBJ1-5, with D uncertain. Between the trimmed V and J ends, which lost 2 bases and 7 bases, there was a span of 10 bases. Germline CDR1 SGHRS, CDR2 YFSETQ. The CDR3 contains 13 residues. The CDR3 sequence: CASSFEGSQPQHF. The CDR3 DNA reads as TGCGCCAGCAGCTTTGAGGGCTCCCAGCCCCAGCATTTT.

The V call is TRBV7-3, the J call TRBJ2-1; D may be TRBD2 (6 bases). This CDR3 region has 13 residues. Deletions cut 8 bases from V and 0 bases from J, with 8 bases between. The V gene's germline CDR1 is SGHTA and CDR2 FQGTGA. DNA for the CDR3: TGTGCCAGCTCAGCGGGCTCCTACAATGAGCAGTTCTTC. As protein: CASSAGSYNEQFF.

CDR3 in DNA: TGCGCCAGCAGCTTTGAGGGTGGGCGCAATCAGCCCCAGCATTTT. It is translated as CASSFEGGRNQPQHF. The rearrangement links TRBV5-1 to TRBJ1-5, with D unclear. The V end was cut by 2 bases, the J end by 2 bases, with 11 bases between. This CDR3 contains 15 residues. Germline values: CDR1 SGHRS, CDR2 YFSETQ.

V usage is TRBV29-1 and J usage is TRBJ2-1; D is possibly TRBD2 (6 bases). The V and J ends lost 7 bases and 4 bases respectively, with 8 bases between them. CDR1 SQVTM and CDR2 ANQGSEA come from the germline V gene. The CDR3 extends over 11 amino acids. The CDR3 protein is CSGGDYNEQFF. As DNA, the CDR3 is TGCAGCGGGGGGGATTACAATGAGCAGTTCTTC.

For the CDR3, the DNA is TGTGCCAGCAGTGGCCGGACAGGGGGCACAGATACGCAGTATTTT. Translated: CASSGRTGGTDTQYF. V gene TRBV25-1 combines with J gene TRBJ2-3; 9 bases are a match to TRBD1. The CDR3 consists of 15 residues. V gave up 4 bases and J gave up 1 base; unmatched junction bases: 3. The germline CDR1 and CDR2 sequences are MGHDK and SYGVNS.

This sequence joins TRBV20-1 and TRBJ2-7; D may be TRBD2 (5 bases). CDR3 length: 11 residues. Trimming removed 8 bases from V and 2 bases from J, with 10 bases in between. Germline CDR1 DFQATT, CDR2 SNEGSKA (reference sequence). The CDR3 nucleotides are TGCAGTCCCCACGGGGCCTACGAGCAGTACTTC. Translating it yields CSPHGAYEQYF.

This clone was detected many times. The rearrangement uses TRBV5-1 and TRBJ1-2; 10 nucleotides line up with TRBD1. With 0 bases clipped from V and 5 bases from J, the junction kept 1 base outside the gene matches. The CDR3 runs to 14 residues. Germline values: CDR1 SGHRS, CDR2 YFSETQ. The CDR3 spells CASSLGDRGYGYTF. The CDR3 DNA sequence: TGCGCCAGCAGCTTGGGGGACAGGGGATATGGCTACACCTTC.

V usage is TRBV19 and J usage is TRBJ1-6; D remains unclear. CDR1 and CDR2 from the germline V gene are LNHDA and SQIVND (reference sequence). This CDR3 spans 17 amino acids. Trimming left V 7 bases short and J 0 bases short, with 16 bases between. CDR3 in amino acids: CASTLEYQSSYNSPLHF. The CDR3 DNA follows: TGTGCCAGTACACTGGAGTACCAAAGCTCCTATAATTCACCCCTCCACTTT. Using reference TRBV19 and TRBJ1-6 for the parts outside the CDR3, the full variable domain is DGGITQSPKYLFRKEGQNVTLSCEQNLNHDAMYWYRQDPGQGLRLIYYSQIVNDFQKGDIAEGYSVSREKKESFPLTVTSAQKNPTAFYLCASTLEYQSSYNSPLHFGNGTRLTVT.

This clone was counted a few times. This same CDR3 is encoded by further DNA sequences in the sample. This chain links TRBV28 with TRBJ1-6; D is perhaps TRBD1 (6 bases). The germline CDR1 and CDR2 sequences are MDHEN and SYDVKM. The V end was cut by 6 bases, the J end by 10 bases, with 19 bases between. The CDR3 loop spans 15 amino acids. This CDR3 reads CASSPSTGKISPLHF. DNA for the CDR3: TGTGCCAGCAGCCCGTCCACAGGGAAAATATCACCCCTCCACTTT.

This sequence joins TRBV28 and TRBJ1-2; the match to TRBD1 covers 8 bases. Trimming took 0 bases from V and 5 from J; bases not matched to a gene: 5. This CDR3 is 15 amino acids long. Germline values: CDR1 MDHEN, CDR2 SYDVKM. The CDR3 DNA sequence: TGTGCCAGCAGTTTATGGGCAGGGGGCGCGTATGGCTACACCTTC. Translation: CASSLWAGGAYGYTF.

The rearrangement joins TRBV19 to TRBJ2-1, with D maybe TRBD1 (6 bases). Trimming left V 6 bases short and J 4 bases short, with 19 bases between. CDR3 length: 16 residues. The germline CDR1 and CDR2 sequences are LNHDA and SQIVND (reference sequence). CDR3 DNA: TGTGCCAGTAGGCCGCCTCAGGGGTGGGAATACAATGAGCAGTTCTTC. Translated: CASRPPQGWEYNEQFF. Full variable domain (rest looked up from reference TRBV19 and TRBJ2-1): DGGITQSPKYLFRKEGQNVTLSCEQNLNHDAMYWYRQDPGQGLRLIYYSQIVNDFQKGDIAEGYSVSREKKESFPLTVTSAQKNPTAFYLCASRPPQGWEYNEQFFGPGTRLTVL.

V and J are TRBV29-1 and TRBJ1-1; TRBD1 aligns across 8 bases. V gave up 6 bases and J gave up 1 base; unmatched junction bases: 10. Germline V gene data show CDR1 as SQVTM and CDR2 as ANQGSEA. The CDR3 totals 15 residues. The CDR3 protein is CSVEHAGGRNTEAFF. Here the CDR3 DNA reads TGCAGCGTCGAGCACGCAGGGGGCCGGAACACTGAAGCTTTCTTT.

In nucleotides, the CDR3 is TGTGCCAGCAGTTTGCAACACGGCGGGGGAAGCTACGAGCAGTACTTC. Encoded protein: CASSLQHGGGSYEQYF. The chain employs TRBV27 and TRBJ2-7; TRBD2 agrees at 7 bases. Germline V gene sequence: CDR1 MNHEY, CDR2 SMNVEV (reference sequence). The CDR3 is 16 amino acids. After removal of 3 bases from V and 3 bases from J, the junction contained 11 bases not matched to a gene.

The gene calls are TRBV27 and TRBJ2-7; 7 nucleotides agree with TRBD1. In germline, CDR1 is MNHEY, CDR2 SMNVEV (reference sequence). V was pared by 5 bases and J by 0 bases, with 10 bases of the junction left unmatched. There are 16 residues in the CDR3. The chain's CDR3 is CASSQKPGGGSYEQYF. The CDR3 DNA reads as TGTGCCAGCAGTCAAAAACCAGGGGGTGGCTCCTACGAGCAGTACTTC.

The V call is TRBV6-6, the J call TRBJ2-3; 9 nucleotides line up with TRBD2. Losses at the gene ends were 8 bases for V and 7 bases for J; bases not matched to a gene: 10. The CDR3 spans 14 residues. CDR1 is MNHNY, CDR2 SVGAGI, per germline (reference sequence). This CDR3 reads CASREAGGVYTQYF. In nucleotides, the CDR3 is TGTGCCAGCCGCGAGGCGGGGGGGGTTTATACGCAGTATTTT.

CDR3 DNA: TGTGCCAGCAGTGATGAGACAGGGGGCACCGGGGAGCTGTTTTTT. Translation gives CASSDETGGTGELFF. The chain uses TRBV2 and TRBJ2-2; 9 nucleotides line up with TRBD1. There are 15 residues in the CDR3. Germline V gene data show CDR1 as SNHLY and CDR2 as FYNNEI. Trimming at V came to 3 bases and at J to 4 bases, leaving 3 bases not matched to a gene. The full variable domain, its missing parts supplied by reference TRBV2 and TRBJ2-2, is EPEVTQTPSHQVTQMGQEVILRCVPISNHLYFYWYRQILGQKVEFLVSFYNNEISEKSEIFDDQFSVERPDGSNFTLKIRSTKLEDSAMYFCASSDETGGTGELFFGEGSRLTVL.

The chain employs TRBV10-3 and TRBJ1-2; no definite D call. Germline V CDR1 and CDR2: ENHRY, SYGVKD. The CDR3 runs 15 residues. V lost 4 bases to trimming and J lost 7 bases, with 19 bases between them. The CDR3 loop reads CAISGFVGGDSGYTF. As DNA, the CDR3 is TGTGCCATCAGTGGTTTTGTTGGCGGGGATAGTGGCTACACCTTC.

The chain recombines TRBV19 with TRBJ2-2; TRBD2 is a possible D gene (6 bases). The CDR3 runs 14 residues. V lost 7 bases, J lost 6 bases, and 15 bases lay in between. Germline CDR1 is LNHDA and CDR2 is SQIVND (reference sequence). The CDR3 nucleotides read TGTGCCAGTAACCCCTCTAGGAGGGCCGGGGAGCTGTTTTTT. This sequence encodes CASNPSRRAGELFF.

The chain employs TRBV9 and TRBJ1-4, with D tentatively TRBD1 (6 bases). Germline V gene sequence: CDR1 SGDLS, CDR2 YYNGEE. Trimming removed 3 bases at V and 0 bases at J, with 15 bases between. The CDR3 has 17 residues. DNA for the CDR3: TGTGCCAGCAGCGATACTCAGGGGTGGTCAACTAATGAAAAACTGTTTTTT. Its translation: CASSDTQGWSTNEKLFF.

On this clone: Different DNA sequences within this sample yield the same CDR3. The rearrangement joins TRBV9 to TRBJ2-5; 10 positions match TRBD1. CDR1 and CDR2 (germline): SGDLS, YYNGEE. This CDR3 contains 15 residues. V gave up 2 bases and J gave up 3 bases; unmatched junction bases: 4. The CDR3 reads CASSVRDRGKETQYF. The DNA of the CDR3 is TGTGCCAGCAGCGTCCGGGACAGGGGAAAAGAGACCCAGTACTTC.